The clone carrying this T cell receptor beta chain was seen many times. Its specificity is not known. This specimen belongs to a study of identical twins. J lost 4 bases, V lost 6 bases, and 5 bases had no gene match. The CDR3 covers 15 residues. The germline gives CDR1 MNHNS, CDR2 SASEGT. Notes on the study in general: Compared with models, monozygotic twins showed more out-of-frame TCR alpha sharing.

MiXCR, applied by TCRdb to the 5' RACE reads, yields one record per CDR3 protein. The sample has hundreds of thousands of distinct CDR3 sequences; 21% are singletons. These data are also associated with another study on T cells expressing NK-cell markers. Turning to that study: Cells sorted as CD3+CD56+NKG2C+, CD3+CD56+NKG2C- and CD3+CD56-NKG2C+ T cells supplied the TCR beta repertoires. Whether expanded NKG2C+ T cell clones were HCMV specific stayed uncertain.

The chain couples TRBV6-1 to TRBJ2-1, with 11 bases aligning to TRBD2. Material: PBMCs. This TCR derives from a woman younger than 30 in good health. The CDR3 loop reads CASSPTSGDYNEQFF. In DNA, the CDR3 is TGTGCCAGCAGCCCGACTAGCGGGGATTACAATGAGCAGTTCTTC.